This TCR beta chain is from a study of T cells after yellow fever vaccination. Each CDR3 protein is one row after TCRdb ran MiXCR on the 5' RACE reads. The sample includes about 73,000 distinct CDR3 sequences, 7.7% of them seen just once. The CDR3 extends over 12 amino acids. Looked up from germline, CDR1 is LNHDA and CDR2 is SQIVND (reference sequence). V dropped 8 bases and J dropped 1 base, with 8 bases sitting between them. The TCR sequence derives from a man aged 25-40 years who received the YFV17D yellow fever vaccine. The material was CD8+ T cells sorted from PBMCs, obtained on the day of the yellow fever booster vaccination. The rearrangement links TRBV19 to TRBJ1-1; D remains ambiguous. CDR3 in amino acids: CASLSGNTEAFF. The CDR3, as DNA: TGTGCCAGTCTGTCAGGGAACACTGAAGCTTTCTTT.